Ten or more counts support the clone carrying this TCR beta chain. Its antigen is not known. The record originates from a study of neurological immune-mediated disorders. Study-level points and caveats: There was no association between the multiple sclerosis repertoire cluster and any clinical or MRI feature. One related-CDR3 cluster, which may be a signature, held the repertoires of 18 of 34 multiple sclerosis patients after phylogenetic grouping.

TCRdb recomputed calls from the 5' RACE reads with MiXCR, one row per CDR3 protein. The sample comprises approximately 50,000 distinct CDR3 sequences, 3.8% of which are singletons, and 6.5% to 8% rests with the top ten. The sequence was collected from a man in his 60s with multiple sclerosis. Material: PBMCs.

This CDR3 reads CASRTGNLEFF. The CDR3, as DNA: TGTGCCAGCAGAACAGGGAACTTGGAGTTCTTC. The chain employs TRBV2 and TRBJ2-1; possibly TRBD1 for D (6 bases). CDR3 length equals 11 residues. Trimming pared 6 bases from V and 14 bases from J, leaving 14 bases between. The V gene's germline CDR1 is SNHLY and CDR2 FYNNEI.